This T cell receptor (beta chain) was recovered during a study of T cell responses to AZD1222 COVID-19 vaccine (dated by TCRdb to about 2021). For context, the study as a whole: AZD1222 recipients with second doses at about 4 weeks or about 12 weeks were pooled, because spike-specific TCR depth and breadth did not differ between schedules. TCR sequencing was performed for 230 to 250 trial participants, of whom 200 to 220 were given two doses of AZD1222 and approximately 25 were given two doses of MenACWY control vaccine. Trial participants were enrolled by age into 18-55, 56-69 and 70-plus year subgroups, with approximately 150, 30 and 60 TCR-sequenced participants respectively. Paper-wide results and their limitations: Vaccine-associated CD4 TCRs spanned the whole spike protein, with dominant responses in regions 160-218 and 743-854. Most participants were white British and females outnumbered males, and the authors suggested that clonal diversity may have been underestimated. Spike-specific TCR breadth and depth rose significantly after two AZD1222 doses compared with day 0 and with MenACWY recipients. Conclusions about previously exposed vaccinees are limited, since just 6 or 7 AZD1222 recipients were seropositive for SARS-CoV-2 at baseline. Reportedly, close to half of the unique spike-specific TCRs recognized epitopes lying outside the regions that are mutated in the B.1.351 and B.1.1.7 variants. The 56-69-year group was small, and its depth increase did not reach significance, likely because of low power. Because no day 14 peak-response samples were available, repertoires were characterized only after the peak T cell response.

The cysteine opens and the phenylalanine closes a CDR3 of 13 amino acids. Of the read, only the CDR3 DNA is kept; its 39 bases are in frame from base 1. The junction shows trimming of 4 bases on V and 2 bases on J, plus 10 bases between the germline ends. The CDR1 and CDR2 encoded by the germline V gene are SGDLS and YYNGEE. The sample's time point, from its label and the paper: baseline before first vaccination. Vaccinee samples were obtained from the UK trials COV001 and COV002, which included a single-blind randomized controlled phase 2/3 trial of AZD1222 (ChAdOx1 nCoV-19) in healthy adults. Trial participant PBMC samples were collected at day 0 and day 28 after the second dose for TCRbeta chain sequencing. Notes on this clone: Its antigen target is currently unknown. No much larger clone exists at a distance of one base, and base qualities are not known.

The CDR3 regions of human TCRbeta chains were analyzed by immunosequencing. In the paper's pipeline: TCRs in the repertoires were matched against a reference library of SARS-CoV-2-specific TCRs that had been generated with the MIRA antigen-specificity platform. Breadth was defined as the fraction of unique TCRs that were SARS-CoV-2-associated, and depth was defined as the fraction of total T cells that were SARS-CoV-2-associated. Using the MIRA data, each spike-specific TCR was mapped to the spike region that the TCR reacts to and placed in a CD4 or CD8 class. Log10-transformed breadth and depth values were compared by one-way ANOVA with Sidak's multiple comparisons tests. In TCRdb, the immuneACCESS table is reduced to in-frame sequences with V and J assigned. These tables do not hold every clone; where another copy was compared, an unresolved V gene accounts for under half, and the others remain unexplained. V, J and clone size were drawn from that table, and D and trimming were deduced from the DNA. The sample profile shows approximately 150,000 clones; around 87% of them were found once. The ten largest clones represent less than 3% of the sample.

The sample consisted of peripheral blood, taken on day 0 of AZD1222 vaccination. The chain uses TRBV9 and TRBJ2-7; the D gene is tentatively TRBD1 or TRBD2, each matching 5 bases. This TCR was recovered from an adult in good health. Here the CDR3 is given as CASSREGPYEQYF. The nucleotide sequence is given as TGTGCCAGCAGCCGCGAGGGGCCCTACGAGCAGTACTTC.